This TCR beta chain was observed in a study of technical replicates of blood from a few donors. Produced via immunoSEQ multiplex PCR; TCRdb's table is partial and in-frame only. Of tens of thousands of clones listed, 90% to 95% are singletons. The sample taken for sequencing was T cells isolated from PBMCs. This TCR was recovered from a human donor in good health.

As DNA, the CDR3 is TGTGCCAGCAGTAGAGCGGGAGAGCACTACGAGCAGTACTTC. This translates into CASSRAGEHYEQYF. V usage is TRBV28 and J usage is TRBJ2-7; 8 positions match TRBD2. Germline V lookup: CDR1 MDHEN, CDR2 SYDVKM. This CDR3 has 14 amino acids. The ends lost 5 bases at V and 3 bases at J; junction bases unmatched: 6.